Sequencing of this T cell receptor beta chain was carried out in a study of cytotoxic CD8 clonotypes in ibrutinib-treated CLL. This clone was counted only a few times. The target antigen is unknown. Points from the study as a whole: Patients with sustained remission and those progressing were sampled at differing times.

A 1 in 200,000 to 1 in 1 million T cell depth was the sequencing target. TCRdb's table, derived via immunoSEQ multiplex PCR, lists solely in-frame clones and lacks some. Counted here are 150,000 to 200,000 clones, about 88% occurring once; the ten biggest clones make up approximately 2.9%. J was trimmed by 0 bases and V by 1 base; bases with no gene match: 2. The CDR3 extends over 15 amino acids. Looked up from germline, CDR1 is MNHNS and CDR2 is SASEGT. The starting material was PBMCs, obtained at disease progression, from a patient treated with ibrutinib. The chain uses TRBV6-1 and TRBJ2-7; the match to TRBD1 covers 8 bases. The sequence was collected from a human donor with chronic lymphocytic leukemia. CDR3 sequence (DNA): TGTGCCAGCAGTGAAGGGGACAGGAGCTCCTACGAGCAGTACTTC. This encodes CASSEGDRSSYEQYF.